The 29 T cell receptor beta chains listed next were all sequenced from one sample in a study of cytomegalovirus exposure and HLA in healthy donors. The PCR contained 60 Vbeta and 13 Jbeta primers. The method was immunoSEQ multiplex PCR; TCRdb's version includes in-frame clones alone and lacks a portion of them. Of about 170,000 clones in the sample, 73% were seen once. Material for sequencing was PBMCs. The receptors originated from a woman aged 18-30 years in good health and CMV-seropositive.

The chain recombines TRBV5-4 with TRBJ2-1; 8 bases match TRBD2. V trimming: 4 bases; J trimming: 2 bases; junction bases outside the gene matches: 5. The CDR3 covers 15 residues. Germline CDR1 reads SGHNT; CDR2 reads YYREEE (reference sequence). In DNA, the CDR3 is TGTGCCAGCAGCCCCACTAGCGGCCCCTACAATGAGCAGTTCTTC. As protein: CASSPTSGPYNEQFF.

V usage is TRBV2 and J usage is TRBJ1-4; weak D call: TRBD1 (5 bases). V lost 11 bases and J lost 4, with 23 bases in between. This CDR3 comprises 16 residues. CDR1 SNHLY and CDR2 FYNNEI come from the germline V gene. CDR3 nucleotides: TGTGCCTCGAGCCGGCAGGGAGGGAGTTTTAATGAAAAACTGTTTTTT. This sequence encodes CASSRQGGSFNEKLFF.

DNA for the CDR3: TGTGCCTCCAATGGGGGGGCGGTCACTGAAGCTTTCTTT. This encodes CASNGGAVTEAFF. The chain recombines TRBV7-3 with TRBJ1-1; TRBD1 might be the D (6 bases). Trimming took off 11 bases at V and 4 bases at J, with 17 bases between the two ends. This CDR3 has 13 residues. Germline V gives CDR1 SGHTA, CDR2 FQGTGA.

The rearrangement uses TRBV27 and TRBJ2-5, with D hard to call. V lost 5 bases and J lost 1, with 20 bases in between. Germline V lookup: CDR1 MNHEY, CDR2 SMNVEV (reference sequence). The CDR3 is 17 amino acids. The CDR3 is CASSPPSTRNPQETQYF. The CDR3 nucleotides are TGTGCCAGCAGTCCCCCGTCGACACGGAACCCCCAAGAGACCCAGTACTTC.

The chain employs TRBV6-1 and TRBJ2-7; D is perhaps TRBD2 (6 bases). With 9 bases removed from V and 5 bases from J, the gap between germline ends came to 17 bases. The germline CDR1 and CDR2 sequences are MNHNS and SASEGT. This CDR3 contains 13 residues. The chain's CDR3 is CARGGGHKDEQYF. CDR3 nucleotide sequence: TGTGCCAGGGGAGGTGGCCATAAGGACGAGCAGTACTTC.

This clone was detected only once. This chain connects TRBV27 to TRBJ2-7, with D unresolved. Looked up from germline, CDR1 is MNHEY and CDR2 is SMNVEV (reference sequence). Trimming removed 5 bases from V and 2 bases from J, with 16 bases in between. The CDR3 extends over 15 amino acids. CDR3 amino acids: CASSPLLGGTYEQYF. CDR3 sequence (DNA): TGTGCCAGCAGTCCCCTCTTAGGCGGAACCTACGAGCAGTACTTC.

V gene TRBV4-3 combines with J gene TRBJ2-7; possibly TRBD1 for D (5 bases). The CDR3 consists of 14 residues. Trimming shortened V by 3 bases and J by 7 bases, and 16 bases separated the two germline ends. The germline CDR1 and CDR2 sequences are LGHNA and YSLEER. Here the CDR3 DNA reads TGCGCCAGCAGCCACATCTTGATGGGGCGAGAGCAGTACTTC. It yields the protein CASSHILMGREQYF.

The CDR3 DNA follows: TGCGCCAGCAGCTTGAGACAGGTGGCTATATCGGGCTATGGCTACACCTTC. Encoded protein: CASSLRQVAISGYGYTF. The chain links TRBV5-1 to TRBJ1-2; D might be TRBD1 (6 bases). Germline lookup yields CDR1 SGHRS and CDR2 YFSETQ. This CDR3 has 17 residues. V was cut by 1 base and J by 4 bases, with 20 bases left in between.

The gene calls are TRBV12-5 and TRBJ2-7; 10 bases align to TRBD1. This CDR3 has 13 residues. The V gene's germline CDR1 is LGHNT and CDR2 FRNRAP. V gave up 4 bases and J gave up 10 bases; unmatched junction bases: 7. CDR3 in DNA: TGTGCTAGTGGTTGGGACAGGGGAGGTATCCAGTACTTC. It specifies CASGWDRGGIQYF.

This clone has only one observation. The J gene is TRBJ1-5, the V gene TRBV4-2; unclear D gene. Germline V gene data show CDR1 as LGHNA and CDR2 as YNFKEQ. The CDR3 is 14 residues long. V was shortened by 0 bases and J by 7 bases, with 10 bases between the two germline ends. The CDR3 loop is CASSQDLSGQPQHF. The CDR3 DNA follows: TGTGCCAGCAGCCAAGACCTCTCAGGACAGCCCCAGCATTTT.

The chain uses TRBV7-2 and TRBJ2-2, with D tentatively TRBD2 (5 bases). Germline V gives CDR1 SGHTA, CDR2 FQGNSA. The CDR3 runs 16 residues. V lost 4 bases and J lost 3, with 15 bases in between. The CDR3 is CASSWRASSDTGELFF. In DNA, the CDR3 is TGTGCCAGCAGCTGGCGGGCTAGCTCTGACACCGGGGAGCTGTTTTTT.

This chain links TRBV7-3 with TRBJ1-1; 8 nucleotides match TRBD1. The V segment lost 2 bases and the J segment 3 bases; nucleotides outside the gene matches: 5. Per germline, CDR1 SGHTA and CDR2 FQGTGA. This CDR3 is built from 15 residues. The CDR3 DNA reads TGTGCCAGCAGCTTATCCGACAGGGGAGACACTGAAGCTTTCTTT. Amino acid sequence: CASSLSDRGDTEAFF.

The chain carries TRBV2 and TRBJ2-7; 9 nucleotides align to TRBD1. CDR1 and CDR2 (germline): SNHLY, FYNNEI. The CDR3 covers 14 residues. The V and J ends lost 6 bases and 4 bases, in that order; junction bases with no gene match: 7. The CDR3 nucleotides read TGTGCCAGCAGAAAGGACAGGGGTGTTTACGAGCAGTACTTC. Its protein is CASRKDRGVYEQYF.

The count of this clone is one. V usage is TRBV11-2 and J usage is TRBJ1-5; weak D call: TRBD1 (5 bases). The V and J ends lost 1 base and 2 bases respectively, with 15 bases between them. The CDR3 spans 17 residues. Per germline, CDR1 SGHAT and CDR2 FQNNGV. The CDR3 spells CASSLGQGFLGNQPQHF. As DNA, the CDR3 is TGTGCCAGCAGCTTAGGGCAGGGTTTTCTGGGCAATCAGCCCCAGCATTTT.

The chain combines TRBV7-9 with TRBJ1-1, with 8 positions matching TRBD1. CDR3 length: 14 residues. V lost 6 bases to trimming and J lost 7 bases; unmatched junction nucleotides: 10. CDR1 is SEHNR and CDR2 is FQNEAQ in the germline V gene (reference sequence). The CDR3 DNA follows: TGTGCCAGCAGTTCGGACAGGGACAAGATTGAAGCTTTCTTT. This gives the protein CASSSDRDKIEAFF.

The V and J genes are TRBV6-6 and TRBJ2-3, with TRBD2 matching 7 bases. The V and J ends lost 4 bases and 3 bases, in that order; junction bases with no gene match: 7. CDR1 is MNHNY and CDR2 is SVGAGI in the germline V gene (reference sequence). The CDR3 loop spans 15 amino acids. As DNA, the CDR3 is TGTGCCAGCAGTTCAGAGCGGGGCCCAACAGATACGCAGTATTTT. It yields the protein CASSSERGPTDTQYF.

The CDR3 DNA is TGCGCCAGCAGTGGAACGACAGGGGACCCTCACAGCAATCAGCCCCAGCATTTT. It is translated as CASSGTTGDPHSNQPQHF. The V and J genes are TRBV10-1 and TRBJ1-5; 8 bases match TRBD1. Germline V gene sequence: CDR1 WNHNN, CDR2 SYGVQD (reference sequence). With 4 bases clipped from V and 1 base from J, the junction kept 12 bases outside the gene matches. CDR3 size: 18 residues.

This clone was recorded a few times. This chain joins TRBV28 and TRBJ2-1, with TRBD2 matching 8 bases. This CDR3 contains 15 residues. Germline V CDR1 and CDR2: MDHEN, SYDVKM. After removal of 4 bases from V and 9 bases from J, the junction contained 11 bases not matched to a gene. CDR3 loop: CASSSGTSPSGEQFF. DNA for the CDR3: TGTGCCAGCAGTTCGGGGACTAGTCCCAGCGGTGAGCAGTTCTTC.

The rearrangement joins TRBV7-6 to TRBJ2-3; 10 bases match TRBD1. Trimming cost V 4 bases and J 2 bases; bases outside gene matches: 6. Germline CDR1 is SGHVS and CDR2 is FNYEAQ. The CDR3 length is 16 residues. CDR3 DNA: TGTGCCAGCAGCTCTGGGACAGGGGTAGTCACAGATACGCAGTATTTT. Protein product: CASSSGTGVVTDTQYF.

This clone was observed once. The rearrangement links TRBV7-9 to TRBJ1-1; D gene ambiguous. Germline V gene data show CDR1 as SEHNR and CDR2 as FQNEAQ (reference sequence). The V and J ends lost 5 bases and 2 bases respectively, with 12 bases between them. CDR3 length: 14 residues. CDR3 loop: CASSPPPGNTEAFF. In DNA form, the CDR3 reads TGTGCCAGCAGCCCGCCCCCGGGAAACACTGAAGCTTTCTTT. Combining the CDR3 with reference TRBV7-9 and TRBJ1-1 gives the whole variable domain DTGVSQNPRHKITKRGQNVTFRCDPISEHNRLYWYRQTLGQGPEFLTYFQNEAQLEKSRLLSDRFSAERPKGSFSTLEIQRTEQGDSAMYLCASSPPPGNTEAFFGQGTRLTVV.

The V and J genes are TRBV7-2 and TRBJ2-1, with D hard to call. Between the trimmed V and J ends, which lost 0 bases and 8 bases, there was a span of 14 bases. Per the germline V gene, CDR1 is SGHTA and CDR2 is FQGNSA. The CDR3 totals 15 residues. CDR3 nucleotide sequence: TGTGCCAGCAGCTTAGCCACACATACCCAGGATGAGCAGTTCTTC. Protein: CASSLATHTQDEQFF.

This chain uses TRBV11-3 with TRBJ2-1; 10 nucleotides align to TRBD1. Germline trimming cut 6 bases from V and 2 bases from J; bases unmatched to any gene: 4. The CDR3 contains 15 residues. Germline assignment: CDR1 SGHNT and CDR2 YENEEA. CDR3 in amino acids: CASSIDRGPYNEQFF. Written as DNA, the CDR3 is TGTGCCAGCAGTATCGACAGGGGGCCCTACAATGAGCAGTTCTTC. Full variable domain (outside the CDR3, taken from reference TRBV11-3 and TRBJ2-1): EAGVVQSPRYKIIEKKQPVAFWCNPISGHNTLYWYLQNLGQGPELLIRYENEEAVDDSQLPKDRFSAERLKGVDSTLKIQPAELGDSAVYLCASSIDRGPYNEQFFGPGTRLTVL.

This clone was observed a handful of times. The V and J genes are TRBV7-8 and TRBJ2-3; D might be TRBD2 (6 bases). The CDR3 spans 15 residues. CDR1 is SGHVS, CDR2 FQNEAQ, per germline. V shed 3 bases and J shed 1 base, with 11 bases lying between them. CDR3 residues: CASSFLGGGTDTQYF. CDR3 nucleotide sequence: TGTGCCAGCAGCTTTCTAGGAGGGGGCACAGATACGCAGTATTTT.

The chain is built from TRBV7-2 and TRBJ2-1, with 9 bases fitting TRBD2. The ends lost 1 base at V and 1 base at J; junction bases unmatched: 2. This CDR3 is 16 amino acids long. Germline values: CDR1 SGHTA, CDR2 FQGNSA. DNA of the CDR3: TGTGCCAGCAGCTTAGGGGCGGGGGGGTCCTACAATGAGCAGTTCTTC. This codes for CASSLGAGGSYNEQFF. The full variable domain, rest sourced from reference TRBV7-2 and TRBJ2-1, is GAGVSQSPSNKVTEKGKDVELRCDPISGHTALYWYRQSLGQGLEFLIYFQGNSAPDKSGLPSDRFSAERTGGSVSTLTIQRTQQEDSAVYLCASSLGAGGSYNEQFFGPGTRLTVL.

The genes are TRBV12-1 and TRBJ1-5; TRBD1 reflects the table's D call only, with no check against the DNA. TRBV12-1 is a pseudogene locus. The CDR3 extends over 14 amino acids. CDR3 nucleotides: TGTGCCAGCAGCCCGACCTCAGGCTATCAGCCCCAGCATTTT. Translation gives CASSPTSGYQPQHF.

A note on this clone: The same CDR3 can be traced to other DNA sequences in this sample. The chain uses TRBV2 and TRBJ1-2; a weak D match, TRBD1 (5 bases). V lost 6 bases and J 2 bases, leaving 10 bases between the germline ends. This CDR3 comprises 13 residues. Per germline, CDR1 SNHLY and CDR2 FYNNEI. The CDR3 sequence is CASRGGANYGYTF. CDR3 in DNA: TGTGCCAGCAGGGGTGGGGCCAACTATGGCTACACCTTC.

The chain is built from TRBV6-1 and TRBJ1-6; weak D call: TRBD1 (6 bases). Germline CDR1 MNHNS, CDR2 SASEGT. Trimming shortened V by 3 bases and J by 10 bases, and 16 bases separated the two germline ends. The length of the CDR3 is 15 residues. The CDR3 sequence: CASSDYPRGESPLHF. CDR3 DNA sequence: TGTGCCAGCAGTGATTACCCCAGGGGAGAATCACCCCTCCACTTT.

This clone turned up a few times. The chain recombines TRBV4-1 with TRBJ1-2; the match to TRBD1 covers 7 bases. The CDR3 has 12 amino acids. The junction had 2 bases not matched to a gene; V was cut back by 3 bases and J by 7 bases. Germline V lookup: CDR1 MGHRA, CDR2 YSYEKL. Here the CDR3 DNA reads TGCGCCAGCAGCCAGGGGGACAGTGGCTACACCTTC. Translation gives CASSQGDSGYTF.

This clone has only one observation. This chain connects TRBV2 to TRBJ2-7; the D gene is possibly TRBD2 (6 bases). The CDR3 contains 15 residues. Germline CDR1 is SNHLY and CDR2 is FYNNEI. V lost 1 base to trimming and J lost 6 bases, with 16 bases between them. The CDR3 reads CASSEELVPEGEQYF. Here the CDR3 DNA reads TGTGCCAGCAGTGAAGAGCTCGTGCCGGAGGGCGAGCAGTACTTC.